One T cell receptor beta chain is described in this entry. Its antigen is unidentified. This entry comes from a study of T cell responses to AZD1222 COVID-19 vaccine. Study outcomes and limitations: The donor cohort was predominantly white British with a female majority, and clonal diversity may have been underestimated. Within unmutated variant regions lay the reported targets of nearly half of spike-specific TCRs.

Germline-derived CDR1 and CDR2 are SGHNT and YYREEE (reference sequence). V shed 2 bases, J shed 2 bases, and the junction held 3 bases outside the gene matches. The CDR3 has 14 residues. Method: immunoSEQ multiplex PCR; TCRdb's copy keeps in-frame clones and lacks some. The repertoire holds 95,000 to 110,000 clones, with roughly 90% as singletons. This clonotype originated in an adult in good health. The sequences come from peripheral blood, collected on day 0 of AZD1222 vaccination. The genes are TRBV5-4 and TRBJ2-5; 7 bases align to TRBD1. The CDR3 sequence is CASSFGDRQETQYF. In nucleotides, the CDR3 is TGTGCCAGCAGCTTTGGGGACAGACAAGAGACCCAGTACTTC. Full variable domain (outside the CDR3, taken from reference TRBV5-4 and TRBJ2-5): ETGVTQSPTHLIKTRGQQVTLRCSSQSGHNTVSWYQQALGQGPQFIFQYYREEENGRGNFPPRFSGLQFPNYSSELNVNALELDDSALYLCASSFGDRQETQYFGPGTRLLVL.